Sequencing of this T cell receptor beta chain was carried out in a study of T cells in Graves' hyperthyroidism and ophthalmopathy (dated by TCRdb to between 2019 and 2020). A note on the overall study: Peripheral blood samples were taken at initial diagnosis, before any treatment was given. TCR V-J signatures able to tell the groups apart were searched for in a discovery cohort of 100 patients, of whom roughly 42 had Graves' ophthalmopathy and 57 had stable Graves' hyperthyroidism. An independent validation cohort of around 19 hyperthyroidism patients and some 15 patients who later progressed to ophthalmopathy tested prospective prediction of ophthalmopathy. For training and testing, the 100 or so patients in the discovery cohort were randomly divided in a 7:3 ratio. The study also compared thyroid tissue and blood T-cell repertoires from several Graves' hyperthyroidism patients. After sampling, hyperthyroidism patients received methimazole starting at 30 mg daily, and ophthalmopathy patients received high-dose intravenous methylprednisolone. The paper reports TCR Vbeta CDR3 sequencing of some 140 peripheral blood samples: around 45 ophthalmopathy, under 80 hyperthyroidism and around 17 progressor patients.

Findings and caveats that apply to the study as a whole: No statistical method was used to fix the sample size in advance, and group allocation was not hidden from the investigators. Blood samples also contained most of the expanded thyroid clonotypes (frequency above 0.001), which suggests that blood repertoires may reflect thyroid immune responses. Ophthalmopathy was separated from stable hyperthyroidism by a 13 V-J signature model, with roughly 88% sensitivity and about 81% specificity obtained in cross-validation and 80%/75% obtained in testing. In validation, progression to ophthalmopathy was predicted by the model with nearly 71% sensitivity and 72% to 85% specificity, a median of approximately 6.5 months before onset.

As for this clonotype: Its cognate antigen has yet to be identified. No quality values exist for individual bases; no much larger clone is one base distant.

Graves' hyperthyroidism was defined as stable when no progression to ophthalmopathy occurred over 18 months of follow-up. Hyperthyroidism patients were newly diagnosed, had a disease duration of under 2 months, and were aged 18 to 65 years. Patients with uncontrolled infections, other autoimmune diseases, pregnancy or lactation were excluded. Diagnoses were based on clinical symptoms, serum thyroxine and TRAb, thyroid ultrasound and orbital computed tomography. PBMCs were isolated from 10 ml of fresh peripheral blood by Ficoll-Paque density gradient centrifugation. Total RNA was extracted with Trizol reagent, and quality was checked on an Agilent 2100 Bioanalyzer. The CDR3 sequence holds 18 residues, the cysteine and phenylalanine included. Only the CDR3 portion is preserved as DNA: 54 bases, with reading frame beginning at the first base. V is pared back by 5 bases and J by 0 bases, with 23 bases lying between the germline termini. CDR1 and CDR2, per the germline V gene, are MNHEY and SVGAGI.

The TCR beta CDR3 regions were amplified from RNA transcripts. The TCR CDR3 was subjected to a first round of RT-PCR using the HTBI primer set and the Qiagen OneStep RT-PCR kit. A second multiplex PCR round built the libraries, followed by size selection and purification. Libraries were sequenced paired-end with 100 bp reads on an Illumina HiSeq2000. Processing in the source paper ran as follows. Raw data were processed with SOAPnuke, discarding reads with adapters, uncalled bases, mean Phred below 15, or no exact constant-primer or identifier match. High-quality paired reads were merged with COPE v1.2.5, and unique nucleotide sequences were defined as clonotypes. MiTCR v1.1 was used to align the clonotypes against IMGT TRBV, TRBD and TRBJ reference segments. Analysis was restricted to V-J combinations with a frequency above 0.0001, which covered over 98% of repertoires. A TCS score was defined as the ratio between F50 (clonal expansion) and ExV (chaos), using BLOSUM62-based TCRdist between CDR3 peptides within each V-J. Welch's t-statistics and random forest reduced around 550 V-J features to fewer than 15, which were used in a naive Bayes classifier (R e1071). The similarity between thyroid and blood repertoires was quantified using the Morisita-Horn index. TCRdb trimmed the raw reads at Q25, called clones with MiXCR and kept productive beta chains. Merged by CDR3 protein, the rows form single entries marked with the most common genes and DNA. The V and J calls and clone size are TCRdb's, not the authors'. This sample holds approximately 870,000 distinct CDR3 sequences; roughly 37% were observed only once. The top ten clones comprise approximately 8.7% of the sample.

The clonotype comes from a man between 18 and 29 years old with Graves' hyperthyroidism. Here the chain combines TRBV6-5 and TRBJ2-7; TRBD2 might be the D gene, on 5 matching bases. The sequencing input was blood. The CDR3 reads CASSRVFPPAASSYEQYF. The DNA sequence reads TGTGCCAGCAGTAGAGTCTTCCCCCCAGCGGCTAGCTCCTACGAGCAGTACTTC.